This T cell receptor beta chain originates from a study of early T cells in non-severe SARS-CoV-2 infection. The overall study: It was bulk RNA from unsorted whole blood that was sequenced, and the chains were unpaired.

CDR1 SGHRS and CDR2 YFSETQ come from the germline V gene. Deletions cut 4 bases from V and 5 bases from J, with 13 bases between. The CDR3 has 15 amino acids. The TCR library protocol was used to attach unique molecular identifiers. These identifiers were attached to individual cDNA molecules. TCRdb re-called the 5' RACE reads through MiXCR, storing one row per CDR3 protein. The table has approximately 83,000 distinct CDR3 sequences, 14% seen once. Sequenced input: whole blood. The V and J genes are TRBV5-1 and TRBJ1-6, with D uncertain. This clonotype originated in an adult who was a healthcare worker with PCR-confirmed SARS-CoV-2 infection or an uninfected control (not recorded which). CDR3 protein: CASSTEPANNSPLHF. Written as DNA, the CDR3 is TGCGCCAGCAGCACGGAGCCAGCTAATAATTCACCCCTCCACTTT.